Shown below are 17 T cell receptor beta chains from a single sample sequenced in a study of identical twins (TCRdb year 2016). Libraries were prepared through 5' RACE. This sample was sequenced with an Illumina HiSeq 2000. Clones were called with MiXCR by TCRdb after fastp trimmed the public reads at Q25, and only in-frame beta chains were retained. When rows share a CDR3 protein, they turn into one entry using the most common DNA and genes. This sample is represented by nearly 200,000 distinct CDR3 sequences; more than 15% of them were singletons. The ten largest make up 40% of the sample. The data were also submitted as part of a second study, on T cells expressing NK-cell markers.

The sequenced sample consisted of CD8+ T cells sorted from blood. These receptors were obtained from a woman younger than 30 in good health.

This chain links TRBV7-6 with TRBJ2-2; a possible D gene is TRBD2 (5 bases). The CDR3 is 17 residues long. V lost 4 bases to trimming and J lost 5 bases, with 20 bases between them. Germline V gene sequence: CDR1 SGHVS, CDR2 FNYEAQ. The CDR3: CASSSLLATAGTGELFF. Written as DNA, the CDR3 is TGTGCCAGCAGCTCCCTTCTAGCAACGGCCGGGACCGGGGAGCTGTTTTTT.

This clonotype occurred a few times. J is TRBJ2-2 and V is TRBV6-5, with a weak D call TRBD2 (6 bases). V lost 0 bases and J lost 5, with 10 bases in between. Germline V lookup: CDR1 MNHEY, CDR2 SVGAGI. The CDR3 loop spans 15 amino acids. CDR3 DNA: TGTGCCAGCAGTTACTCCCCCCGGGGGACCGGGGAGCTGTTTTTT. It encodes CASSYSPRGTGELFF.

The chain joins TRBV7-9 to TRBJ1-2, with D hard to call. Per germline, CDR1 SEHNR and CDR2 FQNEAQ (reference sequence). Trimming took off 3 bases at V and 4 bases at J, with 12 bases between the two ends. The CDR3 has 14 amino acids. The CDR3 region is CASSLRGGIYGYTF. The CDR3 nucleotides are TGTGCCAGCAGCTTGCGGGGAGGGATCTATGGCTACACCTTC.

This clonotype has just a few counts. The J gene is TRBJ2-5, the V gene TRBV7-9; D is undetermined. V was pared by 7 bases and J by 2 bases, with 14 bases between. The germline gives CDR1 SEHNR, CDR2 FQNEAQ (reference sequence). The CDR3 length is 14 residues. CDR3 in DNA: TGTGCCAGCACAACCGGAGAAAAACAAGAGACCCAGTACTTC. The encoded protein is CASTTGEKQETQYF.

The table lists this clonotype with a few counts. The chain links TRBV6-2 or TRBV6-3 to TRBJ2-2; D possibly uses TRBD1 or TRBD2 (5 bases each). CDR1 is MNHEY, CDR2 SVGEGT, per germline. Trimming cost V 2 bases and J 4 bases, with 8 bases left between them. This CDR3 region has 14 residues. The CDR3 loop reads CASSYRGSTGELFF. The CDR3 nucleotides read TGTGCCAGCAGTTACCGGGGCAGCACCGGGGAGCTGTTTTTT.

The chain recombines TRBV7-9 with TRBJ2-3; D unresolved. CDR3 length: 13 residues. Looked up from germline, CDR1 is SEHNR and CDR2 is FQNEAQ (reference sequence). V lost 4 bases to trimming and J lost 4 bases, with 9 bases between them. The CDR3 region has the DNA TGTGCCAGCAGCTCCCCCCTTTCAGATACGCAGTATTTT. Protein product: CASSSPLSDTQYF.

This clonotype showed up just a few times. The chain uses TRBV9 and TRBJ2-7; 11 nucleotides line up with TRBD2. The CDR3 is 16 residues long. Trimming cost V 1 base and J 4 bases; bases outside gene matches: 7. Per the germline V gene, CDR1 is SGDLS and CDR2 is YYNGEE. In DNA, the CDR3 is TGTGCCAGCAGCGTAAGTAGCGGGGGGGCCTTTTACGAGCAGTACTTC. Translating gives CASSVSSGGAFYEQYF.

CDR3 coding DNA: TGTGCCAGCAGTTTAGGGAGAAGCTTGCATGAAGCTTTCTTT. Translated, it gives CASSLGRSLHEAFF. The genes are TRBV27 and TRBJ1-1; D call uncertain. V lost 2 bases to trimming and J lost 7 bases, with 14 bases between them. The V gene's germline CDR1 is MNHEY and CDR2 SMNVEV (reference sequence). The CDR3 is 14 amino acids.

This clonotype was detected only a few times. The rearrangement uses TRBV6-2 or TRBV6-3 and TRBJ2-1; 12 nucleotides line up with TRBD1. The CDR3 consists of 14 residues. The ends lost 6 bases at V and 7 bases at J; junction bases unmatched: 4. Germline V CDR1 and CDR2: MNHEY, SVGEGT. CDR3 region: CASRGQGAGNEQFF. For the CDR3, the DNA is TGTGCCAGCAGGGGACAGGGGGCGGGAAATGAGCAGTTCTTC.

This clonotype was seen many times. Compared with germline, one end of the junction differs, possibly owing to a read error. The chain links TRBV20-1 to TRBJ1-1; possibly TRBD1 for D (6 bases). CDR3 length equals 15 residues. Germline CDR1 reads DFQATT; CDR2 reads SNEGSKA (reference sequence). CDR3 nucleotides: TGCAGTGCTAGGGGGGGGCAGCTAATGAAGACTGAAGCTTTCTTT. Encoded protein: CSARGGQLMKTEAFF.

The V call is TRBV5-1, the J call TRBJ1-4, with D hard to call. The CDR3 is 16 residues long. Looked up from germline, CDR1 is SGHRS and CDR2 is YFSETQ. Trimming left V 2 bases short and J 8 bases short, with 19 bases between. The CDR3 here is CASSLGFYGVDEKLFF. CDR3 bases: TGCGCCAGCAGCTTAGGGTTTTATGGGGTCGACGAAAAACTGTTTTTT.

This clonotype was recorded many times. V is TRBV24-1 and J is TRBJ2-5; TRBD1 matches at 7 bases. J was trimmed by 10 bases and V by 2 bases; bases with no gene match: 3. The CDR3 is made up of 12 amino acids. The germline gives CDR1 KGHDR, CDR2 SFDVKD. The CDR3 here is CATSDSTGIQYF. CDR3 coding DNA: TGTGCCACCAGTGATTCGACAGGGATCCAGTACTTC.

CDR3 coding DNA: TGTGCCAGCAGCCAACGCCGACATGAGCAGTTCTTC. Its protein is CASSQRRHEQFF. The chain combines TRBV4-2 with TRBJ2-1; D ambiguous. This CDR3 is built from 12 residues. Germline V gives CDR1 LGHNA, CDR2 YNFKEQ. Trimming removed 2 bases at V and 8 bases at J, with 7 bases between.

This clonotype turned up a few times. The chain combines TRBV11-2 with TRBJ1-1; D is possibly TRBD1 (5 bases). V was shortened by 3 bases and J by 6 bases, with 11 bases between the two germline ends. The germline V gene has CDR1 SGHAT and CDR2 FQNNGV. The CDR3 is made up of 13 amino acids. The CDR3 DNA is TGTGCCAGCAGCTTGGGACCACCATCTGAAGCTTTCTTT. This translates into CASSLGPPSEAFF.

Many counts were recorded for this clonotype. V usage is TRBV25-1 and J usage is TRBJ1-1; D is unresolved. Looked up from germline, CDR1 is MGHDK and CDR2 is SYGVNS. The germline V and J ends were trimmed by 1 base and 5 bases, with 17 bases remaining between them. This CDR3 has 16 residues. CDR3 protein: CASSESPQVLGTEAFF. The CDR3, as DNA: TGTGCCAGCAGTGAATCTCCCCAGGTGTTGGGGACTGAAGCTTTCTTT.

The genes are TRBV19 and TRBJ2-3, with 11 bases aligning to TRBD2. J gave up 6 bases and V 10 bases, and 12 bases lay outside the gene matches. From germline, CDR1 is LNHDA and CDR2 SQIVND (reference sequence). This CDR3 is 15 amino acids long. The CDR3 DNA reads as TGTGCCACCGGCCTAACTAGCGGGAGATGGGATACGCAGTATTTT. It encodes CATGLTSGRWDTQYF.

The chain combines TRBV7-9 with TRBJ2-2; the D call may be TRBD1 or TRBD2 (5 bases each). The V and J ends lost 5 bases and 5 bases respectively, with 18 bases between them. The CDR3 totals 16 residues. From germline, CDR1 is SEHNR and CDR2 FQNEAQ (reference sequence). The CDR3 region is CASSQRDRQGTGELFF. DNA of the CDR3: TGTGCCAGCAGCCAAAGGGACCGGCAGGGAACCGGGGAGCTGTTTTTT.